These 8 T cell receptor beta chains originate from one sample sequenced in a study of blood T cells in healthy people across ages. Next came a second PCR, run for about 6 to 11 cycles, which used a sample-barcoded 5' primer along with a J-beta primer mix. TCRdb re-derived calls from the 5' RACE reads in MiXCR, one entry per CDR3 protein. The data hold about 680,000 distinct CDR3 sequences, with about half observed a single time. The sequencing sample was made of blood. Every receptor here comes from a woman in her sixties or seventies in good health.

This rearrangement joins TRBV20-1 to TRBJ2-7; no firm D call. Germline CDR1 DFQATT, CDR2 SNEGSKA (reference sequence). The CDR3 runs 16 residues. The V and J ends lost 1 base and 0 bases respectively, with 16 bases between them. For the CDR3, the DNA is TGCAGTGCTAGAGCCTCCGTAAGGACGAGCTCCTACGAGCAGTACTTC. Amino acid sequence: CSARASVRTSSYEQYF.

The chain combines TRBV20-1 with TRBJ2-2; D not certain. The V end lost 0 bases, the J end lost 4 bases, and 6 bases lay between the germline ends. There are 13 residues in the CDR3. Germline assignment: CDR1 DFQATT and CDR2 SNEGSKA (reference sequence). Written as DNA, the CDR3 is TGCAGTGCTAGAGAAGTGATCACCGGGGAGCTGTTTTTT. Its protein is CSAREVITGELFF.

This clonotype has more than one count but fewer than ten. This chain uses TRBV2 with TRBJ1-5; the match to TRBD1 covers 9 bases. V trimming: 6 bases; J trimming: 2 bases; junction bases outside the gene matches: 5. The CDR3 totals 15 residues. Germline CDR1 SNHLY, CDR2 FYNNEI. In nucleotides, the CDR3 is TGTGCCAGCAGCGAACAGGGGGCCGGCAATCAGCCCCAGCATTTT. It translates to CASSEQGAGNQPQHF. The full variable domain, completed using reference TRBV2 and TRBJ1-5, is EPEVTQTPSHQVTQMGQEVILRCVPISNHLYFYWYRQILGQKVEFLVSFYNNEISEKSEIFDDQFSVERPDGSNFTLKIRSTKLEDSAMYFCASSEQGAGNQPQHFGDGTRLSIL.

The chain links TRBV28 to TRBJ2-3, with a tentative D call TRBD2 (6 bases). Germline V gene lookup returns CDR1 MDHEN and CDR2 SYDVKM. The CDR3 totals 15 residues. V was shortened by 5 bases and J by 4 bases, with 16 bases between the two germline ends. This CDR3 reads CASSPTGRGSDTQYF. The CDR3 DNA sequence: TGTGCCAGCAGTCCCACCGGGAGAGGATCAGATACGCAGTATTTT.

The genes are TRBV29-1 and TRBJ2-1; TRBD2 matches at 9 bases. This CDR3 has 14 amino acids. In germline, CDR1 is SQVTM, CDR2 ANQGSEA. V dropped 3 bases and J dropped 5; count of bases not matched to a gene: 5. CDR3 protein: CSVDQREVHNEQFF. CDR3 nucleotides: TGCAGCGTTGATCAGCGGGAGGTTCACAATGAGCAGTTCTTC.

Comments on this clonotype: A read error is possible here, since a much larger clone lies one base away. This chain uses TRBV4-3 with TRBJ2-3; 9 nucleotides align to TRBD2. CDR3 length: 16 amino acids. Per germline, CDR1 LGHNA and CDR2 YSLEER. Trimming cost V 8 bases and J 6 bases; bases outside gene matches: 15. The CDR3 DNA sequence: TGCGCCAGCGGCGACCTGGGACTAGCAACAGTGGATACGCAGTATTTT. This sequence encodes CASGDLGLATVDTQYF.

This clonotype was counted a few times. The V call is TRBV6-2 or TRBV6-3, the J call TRBJ1-4; 9 positions agree with TRBD1. The CDR3 extends over 15 amino acids. Germline V gene lookup returns CDR1 MNHEY and CDR2 SVGEGT. V shed 2 bases, J shed 5 bases, and the junction held 3 bases outside the gene matches. The CDR3 nucleotides read TGTGCCAGCAGTTACCCCGGGACAGGGAATGAAAAACTGTTTTTT. It codes for CASSYPGTGNEKLFF.

This clonotype showed up just once. The chain uses TRBV4-1 and TRBJ2-7; tentative D call: TRBD2 (6 bases). The end of the DNA aligns better with TRBJ2-5, so the J call may be wrong. The CDR3 has 18 amino acids. CDR1 is MGHRA, CDR2 YSYEKL, per germline. CDR3: CASSQGLTPGRVEGTQYF. DNA for the CDR3: TGCGCCAGCAGCCAAGGCCTTACCCCAGGCAGGGTGGAGGGGACCCAGTACTTC.